Listed here are 19 T cell receptor beta chains from one sample, sequenced in a study of blood T cells in healthy people across ages. A second roughly 6 to 11 cycle PCR used barcoded and J-beta primers. Via MiXCR, TCRdb re-called the 5' RACE reads, giving one row per CDR3 protein. The sample shows over a million distinct CDR3 sequences, 40% to 50% of them seen only once. Sequenced: blood. These receptors all stem from a woman aged 55-75 years in good health.

The chain combines TRBV5-1 with TRBJ2-7; D possibly corresponds to TRBD1 (5 bases). V was pared by 4 bases and J by 2 bases, with 13 bases between. The CDR3 totals 14 residues. The V gene's germline CDR1 is SGHRS and CDR2 YFSETQ. The CDR3 coding sequence is TGCGCCAGCAGCCAGGAACAGGAGCCCTACGAGCAGTACTTC. It translates to CASSQEQEPYEQYF.

A few counts support this clonotype. J is TRBJ2-4 and V is TRBV7-9; 8 bases are a match to TRBD2. This CDR3 is built from 12 residues. Germline V gives CDR1 SEHNR, CDR2 FQNEAQ (reference sequence). J gave up 15 bases and V 1 base, and 5 bases lay outside the gene matches. This CDR3 reads CASSLGAGDLYF. CDR3 coding DNA: TGTGCCAGCAGCTTAGGAGCGGGAGACTTGTACTTC.

This rearrangement joins TRBV9 to TRBJ2-7; D may be TRBD2 (6 bases). This CDR3 is 16 amino acids long. Germline CDR1 SGDLS, CDR2 YYNGEE. Trimming took 0 bases from V and 3 from J, leaving 16 bases between them. The CDR3 protein is CASSVGSTSRYYEQYF. In DNA form, the CDR3 reads TGTGCCAGCAGCGTAGGATCAACTAGCCGATACTACGAGCAGTACTTC.

This clonotype was counted once. The rearrangement joins TRBV12-3 or TRBV12-4 to TRBJ2-2; 11 bases match TRBD2. This CDR3 is built from 16 residues. V dropped 6 bases and J dropped 3; count of bases not matched to a gene: 6. In DNA form, the CDR3 reads TGTGCCAGCAGGGACACTAGCGGGAGAGACACCGGGGAGCTGTTTTTT. Translation gives CASRDTSGRDTGELFF.

The rearrangement uses TRBV5-6 and TRBJ2-1; 7 bases line up with TRBD1. There are 16 residues in the CDR3. Germline CDR1 and CDR2: SGHDT and YYEEEE. V lost 1 base, J lost 6 bases, and 10 bases stayed unmatched. The CDR3 here is CASSLTGDGAANEQFF. DNA for the CDR3: TGTGCCAGCAGCTTGACAGGGGACGGGGCTGCCAATGAGCAGTTCTTC.

This clonotype has only one observation. The gene calls are TRBV11-1 and TRBJ2-3, with D tentatively TRBD2 (6 bases). CDR1 and CDR2 from the germline V gene are SGHAT and FQDESV (reference sequence). The CDR3 runs 15 residues. The V and J ends lost 3 bases and 6 bases respectively, with 16 bases between them. CDR3 region: CASSFLDYLLDTQYF. CDR3 sequence (DNA): TGTGCCAGCAGCTTTTTGGACTACCTGTTGGATACGCAGTATTTT. Using reference TRBV11-1 and TRBJ2-3 for the parts outside the CDR3, the full variable domain is EAEVAQSPRYKITEKSQAVAFWCDPISGHATLYWYRQILGQGPELLVQFQDESVVDDSQLPKDRFSAERLKGVDSTLKIQPAELGDSAMYLCASSFLDYLLDTQYFGPGTRLTVL.

This clonotype was counted a few times. CDR3 DNA sequence: TGTGCCAGCAGGCAAACAGGGTTCCAAAACATTCAGTACTTC. Amino acid sequence: CASRQTGFQNIQYF. This chain connects TRBV6-5 to TRBJ2-4; the D gene is possibly TRBD1 (6 bases). Germline V gives CDR1 MNHEY, CDR2 SVGAGI. CDR3 size: 14 residues. V was clipped by 6 bases and J by 5 bases, with 14 bases between them.

The rearrangement joins TRBV5-1 to TRBJ2-1; no clear D gene. The CDR3 spans 12 residues. The germline CDR1 and CDR2 sequences are SGHRS and YFSETQ. Trimming cost V 4 bases and J 9 bases, with 11 bases left between them. CDR3 nucleotides: TGCGCCAGCAGCGAGAGTTTGGGTGAGCAGTTCTTC. It yields the protein CASSESLGEQFF. Full variable domain (missing parts from reference TRBV5-1 and TRBJ2-1): KAGVTQTPRYLIKTRGQQVTLSCSPISGHRSVSWYQQTPGQGLQFLFEYFSETQRNKGNFPGRFSGRQFSNSRSEMNVSTLELGDSALYLCASSESLGEQFFGPGTRLTVL.

The J gene is TRBJ1-1, the V gene TRBV12-3 or TRBV12-4; D is unclear. The CDR3 covers 13 residues. V was cut by 5 bases and J by 5 bases, with 12 bases left in between. CDR3: CASSASGVTEAFF. CDR3 sequence (DNA): TGTGCCAGCAGTGCGTCCGGGGTGACTGAAGCTTTCTTT.

V usage is TRBV20-1 and J usage is TRBJ2-1; no clear D. CDR3 size: 11 residues. V shed 4 bases and J shed 6 bases, with 7 bases lying between them. Germline loops: CDR1 DFQATT, CDR2 SNEGSKA (reference sequence). CDR3 loop: CSANVLNEQFF. The CDR3 DNA reads TGCAGTGCTAACGTTCTCAATGAGCAGTTCTTC.

The V gene is TRBV12-3 or TRBV12-4, the J gene TRBJ2-3, with D possibly TRBD1 on 6 matching bases. The CDR3 is 13 residues long. Trimming removed 5 bases from V and 6 bases from J, with 12 bases in between. The CDR3 DNA reads TGTGCCAGCAGTGTAGTCGGACAGGATACGCAGTATTTT. Its translation is CASSVVGQDTQYF.

This clonotype was recorded a few times. The genes are TRBV27 and TRBJ2-7; 8 nucleotides align to TRBD1. V gave up 10 bases and J gave up 3 bases; unmatched junction bases: 8. CDR1 and CDR2 (germline): MNHEY, SMNVEV (reference sequence). The CDR3 is made up of 13 amino acids. In DNA form, the CDR3 reads TGTGCCACCTATGGGACAGGCCGCTACGAGCAGTACTTC. This translates into CATYGTGRYEQYF.

This rearrangement joins TRBV4-2 to TRBJ2-5; D unclear. Trimming took off 2 bases at V and 3 bases at J, with 7 bases between the two ends. This CDR3 is 13 amino acids long. Per the germline V gene, CDR1 is LGHNA and CDR2 is YNFKEQ. In DNA form, the CDR3 reads TGTGCCAGCAGCCAACTTTGGGAAGAGACCCAGTACTTC. As protein: CASSQLWEETQYF.

This chain links TRBV20-1 with TRBJ2-7; 12 nucleotides agree with TRBD2. Trimming took 3 bases from V and 6 from J; bases not matched to a gene: 9. This CDR3 spans 15 amino acids. Germline lookup yields CDR1 DFQATT and CDR2 SNEGSKA (reference sequence). The CDR3 nucleotides read TGCAGTGCTAGTGGACTAGCGGGATCACAAGGCGAGCAGTACTTC. Amino acid sequence: CSASGLAGSQGEQYF.

This clonotype came up once. The V and J genes are TRBV20-1 and TRBJ1-1; D remains unclear. The ends were cut back, 3 bases at V and 5 bases at J, with 13 bases in the middle. CDR3 length: 13 amino acids. The germline CDR1 and CDR2 sequences are DFQATT and SNEGSKA (reference sequence). This CDR3 reads CSASPPSGTEAFF. The DNA for the CDR3 is TGCAGTGCTAGTCCGCCCTCGGGAACTGAAGCTTTCTTT.

This clonotype turned up a few times. The rearrangement uses TRBV29-1 and TRBJ2-4, with TRBD2 matching over 8 bases. V was pared by 4 bases and J by 12 bases, with 5 bases of the junction left unmatched. The V gene's germline CDR1 is SQVTM and CDR2 ANQGSEA. The CDR3 consists of 11 residues. CDR3: CSVGAGGAQYF. DNA of the CDR3: TGCAGCGTTGGGGCGGGGGGCGCTCAGTACTTC.

This sequence joins TRBV12-5 and TRBJ2-1; TRBD1 aligns across 9 bases. The J call is doubtful: the DNA matches TRBJ2-7 better. The CDR3 runs to 14 residues. Germline V gives CDR1 LGHNT, CDR2 FRNRAP. CDR3 sequence reads: CASVGTGRLNEQYF. The CDR3 DNA sequence: TGTGCTAGTGTAGGGACAGGGAGACTGAATGAGCAGTACTTC.

The sample holds a few counts of this clonotype. The rearrangement links TRBV4-1 to TRBJ2-7; D is unresolved. Per the germline V gene, CDR1 is MGHRA and CDR2 is YSYEKL. Trimming took off 2 bases at V and 0 bases at J, with 14 bases between the two ends. The CDR3 contains 16 residues. CDR3 nucleotides: TGCGCCAGCAGCCAATCAACCCAGACCAGCTCCTACGAGCAGTACTTC. Its protein product is CASSQSTQTSSYEQYF.

The table lists this clonotype with a few counts. This chain uses TRBV12-3 or TRBV12-4 with TRBJ1-1, with TRBD1 as a possible D gene (6 bases). The CDR3 contains 14 residues. Trimming removed 5 bases at V and 5 bases at J, with 15 bases between. In DNA form, the CDR3 reads TGTGCCAGCAGTGGGACATTGGGGAAAACTGAAGCTTTCTTT. Translation: CASSGTLGKTEAFF.